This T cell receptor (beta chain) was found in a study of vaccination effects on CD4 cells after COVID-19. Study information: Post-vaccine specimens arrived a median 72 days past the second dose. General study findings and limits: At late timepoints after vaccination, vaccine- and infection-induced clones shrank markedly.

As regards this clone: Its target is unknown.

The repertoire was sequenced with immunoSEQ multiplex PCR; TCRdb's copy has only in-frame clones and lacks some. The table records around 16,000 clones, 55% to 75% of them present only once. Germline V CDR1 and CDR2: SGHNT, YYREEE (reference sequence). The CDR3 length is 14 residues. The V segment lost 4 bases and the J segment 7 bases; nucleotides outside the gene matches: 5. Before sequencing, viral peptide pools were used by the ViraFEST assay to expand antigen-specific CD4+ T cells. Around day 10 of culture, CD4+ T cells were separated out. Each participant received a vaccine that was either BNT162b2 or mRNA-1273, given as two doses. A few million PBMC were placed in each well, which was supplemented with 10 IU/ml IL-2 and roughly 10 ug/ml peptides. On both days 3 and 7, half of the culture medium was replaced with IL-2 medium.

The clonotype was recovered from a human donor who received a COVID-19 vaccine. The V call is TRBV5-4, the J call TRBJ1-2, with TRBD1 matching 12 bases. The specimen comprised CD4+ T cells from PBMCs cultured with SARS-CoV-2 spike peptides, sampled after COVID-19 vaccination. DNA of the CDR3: TGTGCCAGCAGCGCGGGACAGGGGGCGCTTGGCTACACCTTC. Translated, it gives CASSAGQGALGYTF.